A single sample is the source of the 18 T cell receptor beta chains below, sequenced in a study of T cell responses to AZD1222 COVID-19 vaccine. Only in-frame clones appear in the TCRdb table, and some are missing; sequencing was by immunoSEQ multiplex PCR. The sample records about 140,000 clones, over 75% being singletons. The sequenced sample was peripheral blood, obtained on day 0 of AZD1222 vaccination. The receptor set was obtained from an adult in good health.

This chain links TRBV30 with TRBJ1-2; 7 bases map to TRBD1. The CDR3 has 15 residues. CDR1 and CDR2 (germline): GTSNPN, SVGIG (reference sequence). Unmatched junction bases numbered 12, after V lost 2 bases and J lost 6 bases. This CDR3 reads CAWSPGGQGVNGYTF. The CDR3 DNA sequence: TGTGCCTGGAGTCCTGGGGGGCAGGGGGTTAATGGCTACACCTTC.

This chain joins TRBV7-9 and TRBJ1-5, with no clear D. The length of the CDR3 is 15 residues. CDR1 and CDR2 (germline): SEHNR, FQNEAQ (reference sequence). V lost 3 bases, J lost 6 bases, and 15 bases lay in between. CDR3 coding DNA: TGTGCCAGCAGCTTCGGCTCGGAAGTCGGTCAGCCCCAGCATTTT. Translating gives CASSFGSEVGQPQHF.

The rearrangement joins TRBV2 to TRBJ1-1; TRBD1 agrees at 8 bases. The junction had 5 bases not matched to a gene; V was cut back by 5 bases and J by 0 bases. The CDR3 has 15 amino acids. The V gene's germline CDR1 is SNHLY and CDR2 FYNNEI. The CDR3 protein is CASSPGGSMNTEAFF. The CDR3 DNA reads TGTGCCAGCAGTCCAGGGGGCTCCATGAACACTGAAGCTTTCTTT.

V and J are TRBV27 and TRBJ2-2, with 10 bases that match TRBD1. CDR3 size: 16 residues. The ends lost 4 bases at V and 7 bases at J; junction bases unmatched: 9. Germline-derived CDR1 and CDR2 are MNHEY and SMNVEV (reference sequence). CDR3 sequence: CASSSPDRGKGGELFF. For the CDR3, the DNA is TGTGCCAGCAGTTCCCCGGACAGGGGGAAGGGCGGGGAGCTGTTTTTT.

The chain uses TRBV2 and TRBJ1-2; 8 bases align to TRBD1. The junction had 5 bases not matched to a gene; V was cut back by 1 base and J by 4 bases. This CDR3 has 15 amino acids. Germline V lookup: CDR1 SNHLY, CDR2 FYNNEI. CDR3 coding DNA: TGTGCCAGCAGTGAAGGGTCAGGGGGCTTCTATGGCTACACCTTC. Its protein is CASSEGSGGFYGYTF. The full variable domain, rest sourced from reference TRBV2 and TRBJ1-2, is EPEVTQTPSHQVTQMGQEVILRCVPISNHLYFYWYRQILGQKVEFLVSFYNNEISEKSEIFDDQFSVERPDGSNFTLKIRSTKLEDSAMYFCASSEGSGGFYGYTFGSGTRLTVV.

The chain carries TRBV9 and TRBJ2-3, with 10 bases fitting TRBD2. Germline CDR1 reads SGDLS; CDR2 reads YYNGEE. The V gene end was trimmed by 1 base and the J gene end by 4 bases; junction bases not matched to a gene: 6. CDR3 length equals 16 residues. The CDR3 sequence is CASSVISSGGADTQYF. The CDR3, as DNA: TGTGCCAGCAGCGTAATATCTAGCGGGGGAGCAGATACGCAGTATTTT.

The CDR3: CASSRLVSGGTDTQYF. CDR3 nucleotides: TGCGCCAGCAGCCGGCTGGTTAGCGGGGGGACTGATACGCAGTATTTT. The V call is TRBV5-1, the J call TRBJ2-3; 10 bases map to TRBD2. Germline V lookup: CDR1 SGHRS, CDR2 YFSETQ. The V and J ends lost 4 bases and 6 bases, in that order; junction bases with no gene match: 11. CDR3 length: 16 residues. Combining the CDR3 with reference TRBV5-1 and TRBJ2-3 gives the whole variable domain KAGVTQTPRYLIKTRGQQVTLSCSPISGHRSVSWYQQTPGQGLQFLFEYFSETQRNKGNFPGRFSGRQFSNSRSEMNVSTLELGDSALYLCASSRLVSGGTDTQYFGPGTRLTVL.

The chain recombines TRBV14 with TRBJ2-7; maybe TRBD1 (5 bases). The CDR3 sequence is 13 residues long. Germline CDR1 and CDR2: SGHDN and FVKESK. V was clipped by 0 bases and J by 2 bases, with 5 bases between them. CDR3 coding DNA: TGTGCCAGCAGCCAAGACAGGGCCTACGAGCAGTACTTC. The encoded protein is CASSQDRAYEQYF.

The chain has TRBV7-3 and TRBJ2-3; the match to TRBD2 covers 8 bases. After removal of 2 bases from V and 5 bases from J, the junction contained 0 bases not matched to a gene. The germline V gene has CDR1 SGHTA and CDR2 FQGTGA. The CDR3 contains 13 residues. The CDR3 DNA reads TGTGCCAGCAGCTTACTAGCGGGAGATACGCAGTATTTT. It translates to CASSLLAGDTQYF.

In nucleotides, the CDR3 is TGTGCCAGCAGTTCCCGTCGGGGAGAGACCCAGTACTTC. Its translation is CASSSRRGETQYF. This sequence joins TRBV7-9 and TRBJ2-5; D is possibly TRBD2 (5 bases). This CDR3 spans 13 amino acids. Germline CDR1 is SEHNR and CDR2 is FQNEAQ (reference sequence). Trimming took 6 bases from V and 4 from J, leaving 12 bases between them.

V and J are TRBV7-9 and TRBJ2-1, with D possibly TRBD2 on 6 matching bases. This CDR3 is 11 amino acids long. Per germline, CDR1 SEHNR and CDR2 FQNEAQ (reference sequence). In nucleotides, the CDR3 is TGTGTAGGCGGGCGGGGAAACGAGCAGTTCTTC. This codes for CVGGRGNEQFF.

The rearrangement links TRBV7-2 to TRBJ2-2, with D uncertain. Germline values: CDR1 SGHTA, CDR2 FQGNSA. The V end was cut by 1 base, the J end by 5 bases, with 11 bases between. This CDR3 contains 15 residues. The CDR3 nucleotides read TGTGCCAGCAGCTTAGTGAGAAGGCGGACCGGGGAGCTGTTTTTT. It translates to CASSLVRRRTGELFF.

The chain couples TRBV24-1 to TRBJ1-1; TRBD1 is a possible D gene (5 bases). The CDR3 consists of 13 residues. Germline V gene data show CDR1 as KGHDR and CDR2 as SFDVKD. V was trimmed by 2 bases and J by 8 bases, leaving 11 bases between them. Here the CDR3 reads CATSDYSGTEAFF. The CDR3 DNA reads as TGTGCCACCAGTGATTACTCCGGGACGGAAGCTTTCTTT.

This sequence joins TRBV2 and TRBJ2-3; D is unresolved. Trimming stripped 1 base from V and 2 bases from J, with 13 bases between. The CDR3 spans 16 residues. Germline V CDR1 and CDR2: SNHLY, FYNNEI. In nucleotides, the CDR3 is TGTGCCAGCAGTGAAGATCTGGGATACTCCACAGATACGCAGTATTTT. Protein sequence: CASSEDLGYSTDTQYF.

In its sample, this clone was seen once. V usage is TRBV5-4 and J usage is TRBJ2-1; maybe TRBD1 (6 bases). The length of the CDR3 is 15 residues. Germline CDR1 reads SGHNT; CDR2 reads YYREEE (reference sequence). The V and J ends lost 3 bases and 0 bases respectively, with 10 bases between them. The CDR3 DNA follows: TGTGCCAGCAGCTCCGGGACAAGCTCCTACAATGAGCAGTTCTTC. Protein: CASSSGTSSYNEQFF.

The chain couples TRBV7-8 to TRBJ1-5, with D hard to call. This CDR3 is built from 16 residues. Germline CDR1 is SGHVS and CDR2 is FQNEAQ. Trimming stripped 5 bases from V and 0 bases from J, with 14 bases between. The CDR3 nucleotides are TGTGCCAGCAGCGTTATGACACACCCTAGCAATCAGCCCCAGCATTTT. Translating it yields CASSVMTHPSNQPQHF.

This clone appeared a few times. The rearrangement uses TRBV7-2 and TRBJ1-1; no firm D call. The ends were cut back, 1 base at V and 5 bases at J, with 5 bases in the middle. The CDR3 extends over 12 amino acids. CDR1 is SGHTA, CDR2 FQGNSA, per germline. Written as DNA, the CDR3 is TGTGCCAGCAGCTTAGGGTTAACTGAAGCTTTCTTT. It specifies CASSLGLTEAFF. Filled out from reference TRBV7-2 and TRBJ1-1, the complete variable domain reads GAGVSQSPSNKVTEKGKDVELRCDPISGHTALYWYRQSLGQGLEFLIYFQGNSAPDKSGLPSDRFSAERTGGSVSTLTIQRTQQEDSAVYLCASSLGLTEAFFGQGTRLTVV.

The chain joins TRBV12-3 or TRBV12-4 to TRBJ1-2, with D unclear. Trimming cost V 5 bases and J 3 bases, with 4 bases left between them. This CDR3 has 11 amino acids. The CDR3 protein is CASSRDYGYTF. CDR3 bases: TGTGCCAGCAGTAGGGACTATGGCTACACCTTC.